This T cell receptor beta chain was captured by sequencing in a study of long-term antiretroviral therapy in people with HIV. Study at large: Collection dates of the earliest samples fall about a decade before the 2015 immediate-ART recommendation.

CDR1 and CDR2 (germline): KGHSH, LQKENI. V lost 0 bases to trimming and J lost 1 base, with 3 bases between them. This CDR3 comprises 13 residues. At survey level, the immunoSEQ assay was run in its v3.0 version. TCRdb's table, derived via immunoSEQ multiplex PCR, lists solely in-frame clones and lacks some. The sample includes approximately 34,000 clones, roughly four fifths of them seen just once. General study points: The data indicate that diversity increased after ART but remained below transplant donor controls.

Remarks on this clone: Its specificity is unknown.

The clonotype originates from a man between 18 and 29 years old with HIV. This chain links TRBV18 with TRBJ1-1; D gene uncertain. Source: unsorted PBMCs, taken 1 year after starting antiretroviral therapy. The CDR3 nucleotides read TGTGCCAGCTCACCACCGACGAACACTGAAGCTTTCTTT. It translates to CASSPPTNTEAFF.